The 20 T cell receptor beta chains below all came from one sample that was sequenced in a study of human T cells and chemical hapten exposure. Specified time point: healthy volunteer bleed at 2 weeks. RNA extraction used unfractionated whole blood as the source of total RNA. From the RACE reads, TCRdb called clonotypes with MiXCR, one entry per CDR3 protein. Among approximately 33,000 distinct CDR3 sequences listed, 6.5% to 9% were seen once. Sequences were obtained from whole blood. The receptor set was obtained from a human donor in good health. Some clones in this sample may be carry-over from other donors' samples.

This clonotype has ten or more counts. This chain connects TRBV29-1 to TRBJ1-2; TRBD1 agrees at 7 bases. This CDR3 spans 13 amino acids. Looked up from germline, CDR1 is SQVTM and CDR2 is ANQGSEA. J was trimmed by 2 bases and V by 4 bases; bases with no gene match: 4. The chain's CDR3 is CSVATGKNYGYTF. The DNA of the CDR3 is TGCAGCGTTGCGACAGGGAAGAACTATGGCTACACCTTC.

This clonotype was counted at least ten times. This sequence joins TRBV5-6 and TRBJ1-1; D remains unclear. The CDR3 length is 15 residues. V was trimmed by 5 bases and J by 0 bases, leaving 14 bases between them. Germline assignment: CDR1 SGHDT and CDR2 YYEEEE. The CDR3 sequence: CASSPLILVNTEAFF. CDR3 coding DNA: TGTGCCAGCAGTCCCCTAATACTAGTGAACACTGAAGCTTTCTTT. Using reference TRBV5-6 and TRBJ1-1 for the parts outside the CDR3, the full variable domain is DAGVTQSPTHLIKTRGQQVTLRCSPKSGHDTVSWYQQALGQGPQFIFQYYEEEERQRGNFPDRFSGHQFPNYSSELNVNALLLGDSALYLCASSPLILVNTEAFFGQGTRLTVV.

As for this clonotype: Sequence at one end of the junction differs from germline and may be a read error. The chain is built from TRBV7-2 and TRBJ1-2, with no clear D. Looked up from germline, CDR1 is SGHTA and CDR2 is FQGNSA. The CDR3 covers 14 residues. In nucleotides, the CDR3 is TGTGCCAGCAGCTCAACCCGGATTAACTATGGCGACACCTTC. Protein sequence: CASSSTRINYGDTF.

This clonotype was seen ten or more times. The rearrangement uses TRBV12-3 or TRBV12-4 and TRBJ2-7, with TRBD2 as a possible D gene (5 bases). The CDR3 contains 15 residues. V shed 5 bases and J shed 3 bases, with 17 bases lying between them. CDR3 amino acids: CASSPEPGRDYEQYF. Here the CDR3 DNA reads TGTGCCAGCAGTCCGGAGCCGGGAAGGGACTACGAGCAGTACTTC.

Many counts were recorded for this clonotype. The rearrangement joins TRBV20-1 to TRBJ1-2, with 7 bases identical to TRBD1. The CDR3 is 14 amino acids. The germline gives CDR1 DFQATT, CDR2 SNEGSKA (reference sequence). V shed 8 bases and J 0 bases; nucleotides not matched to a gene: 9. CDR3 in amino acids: CSPQGTATNYGYTF. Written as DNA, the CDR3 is TGCAGTCCCCAAGGGACAGCAACTAACTATGGCTACACCTTC.

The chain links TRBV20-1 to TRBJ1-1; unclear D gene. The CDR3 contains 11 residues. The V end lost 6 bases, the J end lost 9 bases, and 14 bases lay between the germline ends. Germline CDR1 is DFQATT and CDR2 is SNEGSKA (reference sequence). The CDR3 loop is CSALDRPQAFF. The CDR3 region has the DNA TGCAGTGCATTGGACCGCCCTCAAGCTTTCTTT.

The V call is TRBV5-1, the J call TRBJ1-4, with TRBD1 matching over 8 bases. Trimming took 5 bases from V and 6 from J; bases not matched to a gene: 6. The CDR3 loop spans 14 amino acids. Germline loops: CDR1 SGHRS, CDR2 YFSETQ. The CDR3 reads CASRETGDHEKLFF. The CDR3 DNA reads TGCGCCAGCAGGGAGACAGGGGATCATGAAAAACTGTTTTTT.

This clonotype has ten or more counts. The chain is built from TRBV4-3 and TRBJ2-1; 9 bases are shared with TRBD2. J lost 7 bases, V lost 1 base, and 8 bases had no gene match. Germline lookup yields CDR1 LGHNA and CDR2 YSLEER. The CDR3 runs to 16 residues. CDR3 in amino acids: CASSQGGGGAGNEQFF. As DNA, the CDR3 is TGCGCCAGCAGCCAAGGCGGCGGGGGGGCAGGAAATGAGCAGTTCTTC.

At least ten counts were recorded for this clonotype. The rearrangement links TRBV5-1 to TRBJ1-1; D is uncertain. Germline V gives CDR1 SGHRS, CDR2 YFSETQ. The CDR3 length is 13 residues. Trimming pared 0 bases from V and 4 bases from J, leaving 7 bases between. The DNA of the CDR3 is TGCGCCAGCAGCTTGGGGCAGACCACTGAAGCTTTCTTT. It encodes CASSLGQTTEAFF.

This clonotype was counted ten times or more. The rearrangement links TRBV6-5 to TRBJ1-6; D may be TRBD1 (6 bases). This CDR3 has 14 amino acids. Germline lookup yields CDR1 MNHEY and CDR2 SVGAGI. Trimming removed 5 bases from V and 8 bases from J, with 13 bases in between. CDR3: CASSLHRADSPLHF. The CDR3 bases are TGTGCCAGCAGTCTCCACAGGGCCGATTCACCCCTCCACTTT.

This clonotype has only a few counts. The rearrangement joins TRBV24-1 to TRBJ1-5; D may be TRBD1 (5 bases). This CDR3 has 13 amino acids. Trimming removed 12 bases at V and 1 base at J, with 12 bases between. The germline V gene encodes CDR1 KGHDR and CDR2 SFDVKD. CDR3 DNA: TGTGCCGTCCAGACAGAGAGCAATCAGCCCCAGCATTTT. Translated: CAVQTESNQPQHF.

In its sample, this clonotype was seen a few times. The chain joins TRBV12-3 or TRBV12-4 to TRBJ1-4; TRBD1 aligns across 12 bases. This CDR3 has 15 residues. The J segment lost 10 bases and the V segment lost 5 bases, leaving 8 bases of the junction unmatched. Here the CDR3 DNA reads TGTGCCAGCAGTCCGCAGGGGACAGGGGGCGGAAAACTGTTTTTT. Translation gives CASSPQGTGGGKLFF.

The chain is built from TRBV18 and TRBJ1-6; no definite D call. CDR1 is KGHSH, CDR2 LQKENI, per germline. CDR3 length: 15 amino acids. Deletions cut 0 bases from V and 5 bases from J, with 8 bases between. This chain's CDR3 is CASSPPFGNNSPLHF. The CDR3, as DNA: TGTGCCAGCTCACCACCGTTTGGGAATAATTCACCCCTCCACTTT.

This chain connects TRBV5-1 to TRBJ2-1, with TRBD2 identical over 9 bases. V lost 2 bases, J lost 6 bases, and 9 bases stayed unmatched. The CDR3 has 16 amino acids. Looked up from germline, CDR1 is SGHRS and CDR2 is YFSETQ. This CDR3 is CASSLSGGPLGNEQFF. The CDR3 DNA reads TGCGCCAGCAGCTTAAGCGGGGGGCCTCTAGGCAATGAGCAGTTCTTC.

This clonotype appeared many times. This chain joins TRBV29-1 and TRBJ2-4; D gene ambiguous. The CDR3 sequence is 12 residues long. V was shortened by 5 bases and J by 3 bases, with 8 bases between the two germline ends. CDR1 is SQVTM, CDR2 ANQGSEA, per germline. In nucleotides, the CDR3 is TGCAGCGTTAAAGGTTACAAAAACATTCAGTACTTC. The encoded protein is CSVKGYKNIQYF.

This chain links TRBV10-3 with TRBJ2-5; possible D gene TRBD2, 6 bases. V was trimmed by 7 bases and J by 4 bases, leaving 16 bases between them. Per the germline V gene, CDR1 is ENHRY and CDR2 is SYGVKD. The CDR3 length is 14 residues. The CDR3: CAITSTWGVETQYF. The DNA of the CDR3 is TGTGCCATCACTTCCACGTGGGGGGTAGAGACCCAGTACTTC.

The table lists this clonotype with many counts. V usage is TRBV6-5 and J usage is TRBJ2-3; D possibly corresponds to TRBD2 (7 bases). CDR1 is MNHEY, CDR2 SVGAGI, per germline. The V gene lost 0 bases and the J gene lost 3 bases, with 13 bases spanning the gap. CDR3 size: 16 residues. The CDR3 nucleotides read TGTGCCAGCAGTTACTCGAGGGGGGGCCGGACAGATACGCAGTATTTT. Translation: CASSYSRGGRTDTQYF.

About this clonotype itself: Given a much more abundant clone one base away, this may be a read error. The DNA of the CDR3 is TGTGCCACCTCTCCAACCCCGGACAGGGGAGGGACAGATACGCAGTATTTT. This gives the protein CATSPTPDRGGTDTQYF. The rearrangement uses TRBV27 and TRBJ2-3; the match to TRBD1 covers 9 bases. In germline, CDR1 is MNHEY, CDR2 SMNVEV (reference sequence). The CDR3 sequence is 17 residues long. Unmatched junction bases numbered 17, after V lost 10 bases and J lost 3 bases.

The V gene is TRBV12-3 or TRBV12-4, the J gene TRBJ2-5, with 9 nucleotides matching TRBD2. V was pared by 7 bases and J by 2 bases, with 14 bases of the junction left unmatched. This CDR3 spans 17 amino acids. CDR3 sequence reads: CASTQGGWLAGQETQYF. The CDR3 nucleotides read TGTGCCAGCACCCAGGGGGGCTGGCTAGCGGGGCAAGAGACCCAGTACTTC.

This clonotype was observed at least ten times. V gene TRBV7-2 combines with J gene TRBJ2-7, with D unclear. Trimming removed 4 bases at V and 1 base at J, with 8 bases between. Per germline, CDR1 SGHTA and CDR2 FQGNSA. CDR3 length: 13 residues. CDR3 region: CASSSSSSYEQYF. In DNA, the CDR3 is TGTGCCAGCAGCTCCTCTTCTTCCTACGAGCAGTACTTC.